This T cell receptor (beta chain) was sequenced for a study of metastatic and nonmetastatic thyroid tumors. Whole-study findings and limits: Versus benign nodules, malignant thyroid tumors reportedly had significantly higher TCR beta diversity, in blood and tumor.

Original processing methods: It was from CDR3 differences across clinicopathological groups that a distant-metastasis classifier for papillary thyroid cancer was built. TCRdb re-processed the PCR reads through MiXCR. It is TCRdb's table, rather than the study itself, that gives the V and J calls and clone size. The data hold thousands of clones, with approximately 40% observed a single time. Per the germline V gene, CDR1 is SGHAT and CDR2 is FQDESV (reference sequence). The V segment lost 1 base and the J segment 5 bases; nucleotides outside the gene matches: 6. CDR3 length: 16 amino acids. Notes on this clone: Its antigen is unidentified.

Patients had received no treatment of any kind before thyroid surgery. This TCR was sampled from a female donor with papillary thyroid cancer or a benign thyroid nodule (not recorded which). Some clones in this sample may be carry-over from other donors' samples. The chain has TRBV11-1 and TRBJ2-7; 12 nucleotides agree with TRBD2. Source material: tumor tissue. The CDR3 DNA reads TGTGCCAGCAGCTTAGGACTAGCGGGAGATCTCGACGAGCAGTACTTC. Encoded protein: CASSLGLAGDLDEQYF.